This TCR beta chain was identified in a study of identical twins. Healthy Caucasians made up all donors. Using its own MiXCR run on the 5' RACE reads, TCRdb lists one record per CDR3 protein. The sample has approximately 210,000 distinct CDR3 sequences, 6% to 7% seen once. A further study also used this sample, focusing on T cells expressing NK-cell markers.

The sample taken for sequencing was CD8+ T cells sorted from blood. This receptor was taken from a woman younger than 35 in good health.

Here the CDR3 DNA reads TGCAGCGTTGAGGGGGATTACTACGAGCAGTACTTC. This sequence encodes CSVEGDYYEQYF. The rearrangement links TRBV29-1 to TRBJ2-7; TRBD1 or TRBD2 may be the D gene (5 bases each). Trimming left V 3 bases short and J 3 bases short, with 9 bases between. The CDR3 runs to 12 residues. In germline, CDR1 is SQVTM, CDR2 ANQGSEA.